These 28 T cell receptor beta chains originate from one sample sequenced in a study of CD8 T cells in ankylosing spondylitis. TCRdb re-derived calls from the 5' RACE reads in MiXCR, one entry per CDR3 protein. The table shows about 190,000 distinct CDR3 sequences, with approximately 12% occurring only once. Sequenced sample: blood, either unsorted or a sorted T cell fraction (not recorded which). All receptors come from a female donor with ankylosing spondylitis or in good health (not recorded which).

This clonotype was seen ten or more times. The gene calls are TRBV11-2 and TRBJ2-1, with D uncertain. The CDR3 is made up of 12 amino acids. Trimming shortened V by 5 bases and J by 3 bases, and 5 bases separated the two germline ends. Germline CDR1 is SGHAT and CDR2 is FQNNGV. The CDR3 bases are TGTGCCAGCAGCCCCTTCTACAATGAGCAGTTCTTC. Protein sequence: CASSPFYNEQFF.

The table lists this clonotype with many counts. The rearrangement uses TRBV7-8 and TRBJ1-5; TRBD1 agrees at 8 bases. CDR1 is SGHVS and CDR2 is FQNEAQ in the germline V gene. J lost 7 bases, V lost 2 bases, and 7 bases had no gene match. CDR3 length equals 15 residues. CDR3 DNA sequence: TGTGCCAGCAGCTTAACAGGGGGGTATGGCCAGCCCCAGCATTTT. Translated: CASSLTGGYGQPQHF.

The chain has TRBV12-3 or TRBV12-4 and TRBJ1-6, with 9 positions matching TRBD1. Germline trimming cut 6 bases from V and 10 bases from J; bases unmatched to any gene: 10. The CDR3 sequence is 15 residues long. CDR3 sequence reads: CASRQGTGSGSPLHF. CDR3 in DNA: TGTGCCAGCAGACAGGGGACAGGGTCGGGGTCACCCCTCCACTTT.

The V and J genes are TRBV6-4 and TRBJ2-2; the match to TRBD1 covers 8 bases. The J segment lost 3 bases and the V segment lost 3 bases, leaving 3 bases of the junction unmatched. The V gene's germline CDR1 is MRHNA and CDR2 SNTAGT. This CDR3 has 15 residues. As DNA, the CDR3 is TGTGCCAGCAGTGAGCAGGGGGCCGACACCGGGGAGCTGTTTTTT. Amino acids: CASSEQGADTGELFF.

This chain connects TRBV4-3 to TRBJ2-7; D is possibly TRBD2 (5 bases). With 1 base removed from V and 2 bases from J, the gap between germline ends came to 15 bases. Germline V gene lookup returns CDR1 LGHNA and CDR2 YSLEER. The CDR3 extends over 16 amino acids. In DNA, the CDR3 is TGCGCCAGCAGCCAAGGTCTGGCGGGTGCCGCCTACGAGCAGTACTTC. Translation gives CASSQGLAGAAYEQYF.

In its sample, this clonotype was seen many times. The genes are TRBV5-1 and TRBJ2-2; 13 bases line up with TRBD2. Germline assignment: CDR1 SGHRS and CDR2 YFSETQ. CDR3 length: 17 residues. The J segment lost 0 bases and the V segment lost 4 bases, leaving 3 bases of the junction unmatched. The CDR3 DNA reads TGCGCCAGCAGCCTCGGGACTAGCGGGACGAACACCGGGGAGCTGTTTTTT. Translated: CASSLGTSGTNTGELFF.

In regard to this clonotype: This may come from a read error, since a much larger clone is one base off. CDR3 DNA sequence: TGTGCCAGTAGTACCCTTAACGGTAACAATGAGCAGTTCTTC. Translating gives CASSTLNGNNEQFF. This chain joins TRBV19 and TRBJ2-1, with D unclear. Between the trimmed V and J ends, which lost 4 bases and 5 bases, there was a span of 12 bases. CDR1 LNHDA and CDR2 SQIVND come from the germline V gene (reference sequence). The CDR3 has 14 residues.

This clonotype was counted many times. The chain links TRBV6-2 or TRBV6-3 to TRBJ1-1; D unclear. Deletions cut 7 bases from V and 1 base from J, with 7 bases between. This CDR3 region has 12 residues. CDR1 is MNHEY, CDR2 SVGEGT, per germline. The CDR3 reads CASNWGNTEAFF. CDR3 in DNA: TGTGCCAGCAATTGGGGGAACACTGAAGCTTTCTTT.

In its sample, this clonotype was seen many times. This chain links TRBV5-1 with TRBJ2-7; D not resolved. In germline, CDR1 is SGHRS, CDR2 YFSETQ. This CDR3 is 13 amino acids long. Deletions cut 4 bases from V and 5 bases from J, with 13 bases between. CDR3 amino acids: CASSQTLLNEQYF. CDR3 DNA sequence: TGCGCCAGCAGCCAAACCCTCCTCAACGAGCAGTACTTC.

This clonotype has only a few counts. This rearrangement joins TRBV7-7 to TRBJ2-3, with 7 bases matching TRBD2. Germline V gene lookup returns CDR1 SSHAT and CDR2 FNYEAQ (reference sequence). The V gene end was trimmed by 3 bases and the J gene end by 3 bases; junction bases not matched to a gene: 6. This CDR3 is 15 amino acids long. Here the CDR3 DNA reads TGTGCCAGCAGCTTCAGCCTAGCGGCTACAGATACGCAGTATTTT. It codes for CASSFSLAATDTQYF.

This clonotype was detected many times. This rearrangement joins TRBV6-2 or TRBV6-3 to TRBJ1-1, with D unresolved. This CDR3 spans 21 amino acids. Germline V gene lookup returns CDR1 MNHEY and CDR2 SVGEGT. The V end was cut by 0 bases, the J end by 3 bases, with 29 bases between. This chain's CDR3 is CASSYSRRPHPLGISDTEAFF. The CDR3 DNA sequence: TGTGCCAGCAGTTACTCGAGGAGGCCCCACCCTCTGGGGATATCGGACACTGAAGCTTTCTTT.

This clonotype showed up many times. V gene TRBV4-2 combines with J gene TRBJ2-1; 10 bases align to TRBD2. Germline V gives CDR1 LGHNA, CDR2 YNFKEQ. The trim removed 0 bases at V and 2 bases at J, leaving 1 base unmatched. The CDR3 covers 16 residues. Here the CDR3 reads CASSQDGTSAYNEQFF. The DNA for the CDR3 is TGTGCCAGCAGCCAAGATGGGACTAGCGCCTACAATGAGCAGTTCTTC.

Comments on this clonotype: One end of the junction varies from germline; a read error may be responsible. The J gene is TRBJ1-2, the V gene TRBV24-1, with 8 nucleotides matching TRBD1. From germline, CDR1 is KGHDR and CDR2 SFDVKD. This CDR3 is 15 amino acids long. The CDR3 reads CATSDPRTGNYDYTF. The CDR3 nucleotides read TGTGCCACCAGTGATCCCCGGACAGGGAACTATGACTACACCTTC.

V and J are TRBV7-2 and TRBJ2-1; no reliable D call. The germline V gene encodes CDR1 SGHTA and CDR2 FQGNSA. V shed 7 bases and J shed 4 bases, with 11 bases lying between them. The CDR3 is 13 amino acids. CDR3 DNA: TGTGCCAGCACCAACGGGCTTTACAATGAGCAGTTCTTC. Translating gives CASTNGLYNEQFF.

This clonotype was observed many times. The chain links TRBV5-1 to TRBJ1-2; 7 bases fit TRBD1. Germline CDR1 reads SGHRS; CDR2 reads YFSETQ. This CDR3 region has 13 residues. The V segment lost 3 bases and the J segment 2 bases; nucleotides outside the gene matches: 1. The CDR3 coding sequence is TGCGCCAGCAGCTCGGGACAGAACTATGGCTACACCTTC. Protein product: CASSSGQNYGYTF.

This clonotype was recorded at least ten times. The chain joins TRBV6-2 or TRBV6-3 to TRBJ1-3, with a weak D call TRBD1 (6 bases). The CDR3 length is 15 residues. Germline V gives CDR1 MNHEY, CDR2 SVGEGT. V dropped 7 bases and J dropped 0 bases, with 13 bases sitting between them. CDR3 DNA: TGTGCCAGCATCCCGACAGGACTCTCTGGAAACACCATATATTTT. As protein: CASIPTGLSGNTIYF.

This rearrangement joins TRBV3-1 to TRBJ2-7; a weak D match, TRBD2 (5 bases). Germline CDR1 reads LGHDT; CDR2 reads YNNKEL (reference sequence). The CDR3 runs to 15 residues. V was pared by 1 base and J by 4 bases, with 14 bases between. This CDR3 reads CASSQVGLAAYEQYF. The DNA for the CDR3 is TGTGCCAGCAGCCAAGTCGGTCTAGCAGCATACGAGCAGTACTTC.

This clonotype was detected only a few times. This chain links TRBV7-2 with TRBJ2-7; TRBD2 matches 7 bases. The V and J ends lost 9 bases and 0 bases, in that order; junction bases with no gene match: 5. Germline V CDR1 and CDR2: SGHTA, FQGNSA. The CDR3 spans 13 residues. In nucleotides, the CDR3 is TGTGCCAGTCGAAGGACTAGCTCCTACGAGCAGTACTTC. Translating gives CASRRTSSYEQYF. The variable domain in full, completed from reference TRBV7-2 and TRBJ2-7, reads GAGVSQSPSNKVTEKGKDVELRCDPISGHTALYWYRQSLGQGLEFLIYFQGNSAPDKSGLPSDRFSAERTGGSVSTLTIQRTQQEDSAVYLCASRRTSSYEQYFGPGTRLTVT.

This clonotype was counted at least ten times. The chain employs TRBV29-1 and TRBJ2-2, with D tentatively TRBD2 (6 bases). Trimming stripped 7 bases from V and 4 bases from J, with 10 bases between. This CDR3 region has 12 residues. Germline CDR1 and CDR2: SQVTM and ANQGSEA. The CDR3 sequence is CSGGGGTGELFF. The DNA for the CDR3 is TGCAGCGGGGGAGGTGGCACCGGGGAGCTGTTTTTT.

This clonotype was found many times. The chain uses TRBV18 and TRBJ2-3; TRBD2 matches at 10 bases. From germline, CDR1 is KGHSH and CDR2 LQKENI. The CDR3 sequence is 16 residues long. With 0 bases clipped from V and 1 base from J, the junction kept 1 base outside the gene matches. CDR3: CASSPPGLAGTDTQYF. In DNA form, the CDR3 reads TGTGCCAGCTCACCACCAGGACTAGCGGGCACAGATACGCAGTATTTT.

This clonotype was counted ten times or more. The CDR3 sequence is CASSLGTNIQYF. CDR3 bases: TGTGCCAGCAGCTTAGGGACAAACATTCAGTACTTC. The V call is TRBV11-2, the J call TRBJ2-4; D is uncertain. V was cut by 1 base and J by 6 bases, with 4 bases left in between. CDR1 SGHAT and CDR2 FQNNGV come from the germline V gene. CDR3 length: 12 residues. The full variable domain, completed using reference TRBV11-2 and TRBJ2-4, is EAGVAQSPRYKIIEKRQSVAFWCNPISGHATLYWYQQILGQGPKLLIQFQNNGVVDDSQLPKDRFSAERLKGVDSTLKIQPAKLEDSAVYLCASSLGTNIQYFGAGTRLSVL.

The sample holds many counts of this clonotype. The chain couples TRBV5-1 to TRBJ1-1; D might be TRBD1 (5 bases). This CDR3 comprises 17 residues. Trimming removed 3 bases from V and 0 bases from J, with 18 bases in between. The germline V gene has CDR1 SGHRS and CDR2 YFSETQ. CDR3 sequence: CASSSTVGRGMNTEAFF. The CDR3 DNA follows: TGCGCCAGCAGCTCAACCGTCGGACGGGGGATGAACACTGAAGCTTTCTTT.

This clonotype turned up a few times. V usage is TRBV7-9 and J usage is TRBJ2-3; TRBD2 is a possible D gene (5 bases). CDR3 size: 16 residues. From germline, CDR1 is SEHNR and CDR2 FQNEAQ (reference sequence). The V and J ends lost 2 bases and 2 bases respectively, with 14 bases between them. The CDR3 loop is CASSLLGSGSTDTQYF. CDR3 nucleotides: TGTGCCAGCAGCTTACTGGGGTCGGGATCCACAGATACGCAGTATTTT.

Ten or more counts support this clonotype. This sequence joins TRBV24-1 and TRBJ1-1; D may be TRBD1 (5 bases). Looked up from germline, CDR1 is KGHDR and CDR2 is SFDVKD. V was clipped by 5 bases and J by 4 bases, with 16 bases between them. There are 15 residues in the CDR3. CDR3 DNA sequence: TGTGCCACCAGTGGAAGTGGGCAGGGAATCACTGAAGCTTTCTTT. It translates to CATSGSGQGITEAFF.

The chain couples TRBV4-3 to TRBJ2-1, with 8 bases fitting TRBD1. The CDR3 has 15 amino acids. Germline V gene sequence: CDR1 LGHNA, CDR2 YSLEER. V shed 3 bases and J 10 bases; nucleotides not matched to a gene: 11. The CDR3 sequence: CASSQGGTGPGEQFF. In nucleotides, the CDR3 is TGCGCCAGCAGCCAGGGCGGGACAGGCCCCGGAGAGCAGTTCTTC.

This clonotype was found many times. The chain couples TRBV6-5 to TRBJ2-1; no definite D call. CDR3 size: 13 residues. V shed 2 bases and J shed 5 bases, with 7 bases lying between them. Germline lookup yields CDR1 MNHEY and CDR2 SVGAGI. The CDR3 here is CASSYDPNNEQFF. The CDR3 DNA is TGTGCCAGCAGTTACGATCCCAACAATGAGCAGTTCTTC.

This clonotype came up many times. The chain joins TRBV4-2 to TRBJ2-3; 9 nucleotides agree with TRBD2. Per germline, CDR1 LGHNA and CDR2 YNFKEQ. The CDR3 is 16 residues long. The V and J ends lost 4 bases and 3 bases, in that order; junction bases with no gene match: 8. CDR3 in amino acids: CASSLWTSEKTDTQYF. The CDR3 coding sequence is TGTGCCAGCAGCCTTTGGACTAGCGAGAAAACAGATACGCAGTATTTT.

This clonotype showed up many times. The chain carries TRBV20-1 and TRBJ2-5; 13 bases are a match to TRBD2. Trimming removed 3 bases from V and 4 bases from J; junction bases left unmatched: 14. This CDR3 is built from 18 residues. Germline CDR1 is DFQATT and CDR2 is SNEGSKA (reference sequence). CDR3 nucleotides: TGCAGTGCTAGCCAAACTAGCGGGAGGGCCAAGGTTTCAGAGACCCAGTACTTC. It is translated as CSASQTSGRAKVSETQYF.